This T cell receptor beta chain is from a study of T cells in Graves' hyperthyroidism and ophthalmopathy (dated by TCRdb to about 2019). Regarding the complete study: Peripheral blood samples were taken at the time of initial diagnosis, prior to any treatment. To identify TCR V-J signatures that set the groups apart, the researchers used a discovery cohort of more than 95 patients, made up of under 50 with Graves' ophthalmopathy and about 55 with stable Graves' hyperthyroidism. Prospective prediction of ophthalmopathy was tested in an independent validation cohort of fewer than 20 hyperthyroidism patients and 15 to 17 patients who later progressed to ophthalmopathy. The roughly 100 discovery patients were randomly divided into training and test sets at a 7:3 ratio. Thyroid tissue and blood T-cell repertoires from about six Graves' hyperthyroidism patients were also compared in the study. Following sampling, methimazole starting at 30 mg daily was given to hyperthyroidism patients, and high-dose intravenous methylprednisolone was given to ophthalmopathy patients. According to the paper, TCR Vbeta CDR3 sequencing was carried out on roughly 130 peripheral blood samples, which came from around 43 ophthalmopathy, under 80 hyperthyroidism and some 17 progressor patients. Points the paper makes about the study in general: No statistical method was used to fix the sample size in advance, and group allocation was not hidden from the investigators. Most expanded thyroid clonotypes (frequency above 0.001) were also found in blood, which suggests that blood repertoires may mirror thyroid immune responses. Ophthalmopathy was separated from stable hyperthyroidism by a 13 V-J signature model, with approximately 89% sensitivity and around 81% specificity obtained in cross-validation and 80%/75% obtained in testing. During validation, the model predicted progression to ophthalmopathy a median of around 6 months ahead of onset, with around 70% sensitivity and 72% to 85% specificity.

Moderately to severely active disease, a Clinical Activity Score of at least 3, a NOSPECS grade of at least 4, and a duration under 3 months were present in ophthalmopathy patients. Exclusion was applied to patients with uncontrolled infections, other autoimmune diseases, pregnancy or lactation. Clinical symptoms, serum thyroxine and TRAb, thyroid ultrasound, and orbital computed tomography formed the basis for the diagnoses. PBMCs were separated from roughly 10 ml of fresh peripheral blood using Ficoll-Paque density gradient centrifugation. Total RNA was extracted using Trizol reagent, and RNA quality was assessed on an Agilent 2100 Bioanalyzer. TCR beta CDR3 regions were amplified from RNA transcripts. A first-round RT-PCR of the TCR CDR3 used the HTBI primer set with the Qiagen OneStep RT-PCR kit. Libraries were constructed in a second round of multiplex PCR, after which size selection and purification were carried out. Paired-end sequencing of the libraries was performed with 100 bp reads on an Illumina HiSeq2000. As for how the authors treated the data: SOAPnuke was used to process the raw data, with reads discarded if the reads contained adapters or uncalled bases, had a mean Phred below 15, or lacked an exact constant-primer or identifier match. High-quality paired reads were merged using COPE v1.2.5, and each unique nucleotide sequence was defined as a clonotype. MiTCR v1.1 was used to align the clonotypes against IMGT TRBV, TRBD and TRBJ reference segments. Only V-J combinations with frequency above 0.0001, covering about 99% of repertoires, were analysed. A TCS score was defined as the ratio of F50 (clonal expansion) to E x V (chaos), with BLOSUM62-based TCRdist applied between CDR3 peptides within each V-J. Welch's t-statistics and random forest reduced roughly 530 V-J features to 13, which were used in a naive Bayes classifier (R e1071). In-frame beta chains were kept once TCRdb had trimmed the public reads at Q25 with fastp and called clones with MiXCR. Every distinct CDR3 protein forms one entry, paired with its most common genes and DNA. The V and J calls were not made by the authors but by TCRdb's processing. The sample contains about 600,000 distinct CDR3 sequences, more than 12% of them found a single time. Of the sample, about 12% is held by the ten largest clones.

This clonotype occurred many times. Its recognized antigen is unknown. It has no much larger one-base neighbor in the sample; base qualities were not kept. CDR1 and CDR2 are drawn from the germline V gene (reference sequence): DFQATT, SNEGSKA. Including cysteine and phenylalanine, the CDR3 has 15 amino acids. Of all the DNA, just the CDR3 is kept, 45 bases in frame from base 1. The junction shows trimming of 0 bases on V and 4 bases on J, plus 16 bases between the germline ends. The V and J genes are TRBV20-1 and TRBJ2-7; the D call is possibly TRBD1 or TRBD2, each sharing 6 bases. The source is a woman aged 50 to 65 with Graves' ophthalmopathy. The sample comprised blood. The encoded CDR3 is CSARDLGGGEYEQYF. The DNA sequence is TGCAGTGCTAGAGATCTGGGGGGCGGAGAGTACGAGCAGTACTTC.